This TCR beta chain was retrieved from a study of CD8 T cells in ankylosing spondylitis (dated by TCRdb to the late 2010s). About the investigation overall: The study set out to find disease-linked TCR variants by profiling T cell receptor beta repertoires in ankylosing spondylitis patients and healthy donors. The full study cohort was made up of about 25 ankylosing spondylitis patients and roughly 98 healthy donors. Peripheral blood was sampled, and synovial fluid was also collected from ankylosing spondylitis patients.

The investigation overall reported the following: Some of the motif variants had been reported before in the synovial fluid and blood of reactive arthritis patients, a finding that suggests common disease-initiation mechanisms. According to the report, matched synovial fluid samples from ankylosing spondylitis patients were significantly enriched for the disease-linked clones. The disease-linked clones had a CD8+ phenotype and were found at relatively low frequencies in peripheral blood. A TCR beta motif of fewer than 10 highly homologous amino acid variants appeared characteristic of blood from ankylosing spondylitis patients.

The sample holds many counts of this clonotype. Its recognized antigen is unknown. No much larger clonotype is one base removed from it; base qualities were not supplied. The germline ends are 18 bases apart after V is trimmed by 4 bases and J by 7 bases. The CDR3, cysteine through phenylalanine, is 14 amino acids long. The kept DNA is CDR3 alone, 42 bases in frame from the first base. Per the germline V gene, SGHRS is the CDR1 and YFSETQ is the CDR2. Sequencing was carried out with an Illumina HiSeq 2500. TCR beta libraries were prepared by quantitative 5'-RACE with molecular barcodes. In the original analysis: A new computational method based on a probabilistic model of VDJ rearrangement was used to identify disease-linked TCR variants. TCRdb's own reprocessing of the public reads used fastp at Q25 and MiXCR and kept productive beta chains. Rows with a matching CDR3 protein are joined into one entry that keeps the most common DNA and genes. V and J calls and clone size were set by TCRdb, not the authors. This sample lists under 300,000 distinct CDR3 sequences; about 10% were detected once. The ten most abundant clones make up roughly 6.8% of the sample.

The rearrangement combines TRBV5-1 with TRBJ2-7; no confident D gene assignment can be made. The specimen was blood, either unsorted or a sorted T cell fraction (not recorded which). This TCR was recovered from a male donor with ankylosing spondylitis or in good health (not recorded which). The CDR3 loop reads CASSPAGPTAEQYF. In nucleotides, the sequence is TGCGCCAGCAGCCCCGCCGGCCCGACGGCTGAGCAGTACTTC. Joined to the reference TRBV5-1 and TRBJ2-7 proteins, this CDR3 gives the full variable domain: KAGVTQTPRYLIKTRGQQVTLSCSPISGHRSVSWYQQTPGQGLQFLFEYFSETQRNKGNFPGRFSGRQFSNSRSEMNVSTLELGDSALYLCASSPAGPTAEQYFGPGTRLTVT.